A single sample is the source of the 21 T cell receptor beta chains below, sequenced in a study of T-cell reconstitution after alpha-beta-depleted transplantation in children (dated by TCRdb to 2016 to 2017). The library was generated by PCR. TCRdb shows the sequencer as Illumina HiSeq 2500. Molecular barcoding was employed in the preparation of TCR libraries, with unique molecular identifiers being used to normalize TCRbeta repertoire quantification. TCRdb took the public reads, trimmed them with fastp at Q25, ran MiXCR for clone calling and kept in-frame beta chains. Rows with a matching CDR3 protein are joined into one entry that keeps the most common DNA and genes. In all, the sample holds about 870,000 distinct CDR3 sequences, and 15% to 20% of those were seen once. 5% of the sample is in the top ten clones. The meaning of the sample's treatment or condition label: allogeneic hematopoietic cell transplantation with graft depleted of TCRalphabeta T cells and CD19 B cells.

Sequenced material: PBMCs, mostly from graft donor cells, taken 360 days after TCRalphabeta/CD19-depleted stem cell transplant. The source of these receptors is a male patient between 5 and 17 years old who had a stem cell transplant for acute lymphoblastic leukemia, so the T cells may come from the graft donor.

In this sample, this clonotype turned up a few times. The chain joins TRBV19 to TRBJ2-7; 7 positions match TRBD1. CDR3 length equals 14 residues. V dropped 8 bases and J dropped 3; count of bases not matched to a gene: 10. Germline V CDR1 and CDR2: LNHDA, SQIVND (reference sequence). The CDR3 is CASARQGQGYEQYF. The CDR3 DNA is TGTGCCAGTGCGAGACAGGGTCAAGGCTACGAGCAGTACTTC. Complete variable domain (other parts from reference TRBV19 and TRBJ2-7): DGGITQSPKYLFRKEGQNVTLSCEQNLNHDAMYWYRQDPGQGLRLIYYSQIVNDFQKGDIAEGYSVSREKKESFPLTVTSAQKNPTAFYLCASARQGQGYEQYFGPGTRLTVT.

V gene TRBV14 combines with J gene TRBJ2-2; 9 bases agree with TRBD1. The CDR3 runs 15 residues. The ends lost 7 bases at V and 4 bases at J; junction bases unmatched: 7. Germline V lookup: CDR1 SGHDN, CDR2 FVKESK. The CDR3 region is CASTRTGEPTGELFF. CDR3 DNA: TGTGCCAGCACCCGGACAGGGGAGCCCACCGGGGAGCTGTTTTTT.

The chain has TRBV10-2 and TRBJ2-7, with 9 bases identical to TRBD2. The CDR3 is 14 amino acids. V shed 4 bases, J shed 4 bases, and the junction held 5 bases outside the gene matches. CDR1 and CDR2 (germline): WSHSY, SAAADI. CDR3 in amino acids: CASSVSGSRYEQYF. Here the CDR3 DNA reads TGCGCCAGCAGTGTTAGCGGGAGTCGATACGAGCAGTACTTC.

The chain is built from TRBV10-3 and TRBJ2-7; perhaps TRBD1 as D (5 bases). This CDR3 region has 11 residues. The V end lost 11 bases, the J end lost 5 bases, and 13 bases lay between the germline ends. Germline CDR1 reads ENHRY; CDR2 reads SYGVKD. The CDR3 DNA reads TGTGCCTCCGGCCAGGGCCACGAGCAGTACTTC. Its protein product is CASGQGHEQYF.

This clonotype has just a few counts. The rearrangement joins TRBV10-3 to TRBJ2-7; D perhaps matches TRBD1 (5 bases). V was cut by 4 bases and J by 2 bases, with 9 bases left in between. CDR1 and CDR2 (germline): ENHRY, SYGVKD. The CDR3 length is 13 residues. The CDR3 spells CAISGLGAYEQYF. The CDR3 bases are TGTGCCATCAGTGGCCTAGGGGCCTACGAGCAGTACTTC.

This clonotype was observed a few times. The chain couples TRBV6-5 to TRBJ1-6; 8 bases are a match to TRBD1. V lost 0 bases to trimming and J lost 8 bases; unmatched junction nucleotides: 3. The CDR3 sequence is 15 residues long. Germline V gene data show CDR1 as MNHEY and CDR2 as SVGAGI. In DNA, the CDR3 is TGTGCCAGCAGTTACTCGCCAGGGGGCTATTCACCCCTCCACTTT. It encodes CASSYSPGGYSPLHF.

The CDR3 here is CASSQSGFHRVHEQFF. In DNA form, the CDR3 reads TGCGCCAGCAGTCAATCGGGGTTCCACAGGGTTCATGAGCAGTTCTTC. The rearrangement joins TRBV23-1 to TRBJ2-1, with a possible D match to TRBD1 (6 bases). TRBV23-1 is designated an ORF whose function remains uncertain. The CDR3 loop spans 16 amino acids. The V gene lost 0 bases and the J gene lost 8 bases, with 17 bases spanning the gap.

This clonotype has just a few counts. The chain is built from TRBV5-1 and TRBJ1-1; maybe TRBD1 (5 bases). Germline V gene sequence: CDR1 SGHRS, CDR2 YFSETQ. Trimming left V 1 base short and J 0 bases short, with 19 bases between. The length of the CDR3 is 18 residues. The CDR3 DNA sequence: TGCGCCAGCAGCTTGAATTCTAGGTCAGGGCTTATGAACACTGAAGCTTTCTTT. This codes for CASSLNSRSGLMNTEAFF.

This clonotype was picked up a small number of times. The chain couples TRBV29-1 to TRBJ2-1; D unresolved. V gave up 6 bases and J gave up 9 bases, with 33 bases separating them. Germline CDR1 SQVTM, CDR2 ANQGSEA. This CDR3 has 18 residues. The CDR3 reads CSVQVGRVAGGKLPEQFF. CDR3 sequence (DNA): TGCAGCGTCCAAGTCGGTCGTGTCGCCGGTGGGAAACTCCCTGAGCAGTTCTTC.

This clonotype was found many times. The rearrangement joins TRBV14 to TRBJ2-1, with 10 bases aligning to TRBD1. The CDR3 loop spans 14 amino acids. The V and J ends lost 4 bases and 9 bases, in that order; junction bases with no gene match: 6. CDR1 is SGHDN and CDR2 is FVKESK in the germline V gene. CDR3: CASSRDRGWSEQFF. The DNA for the CDR3 is TGTGCCAGCAGCCGGGACAGGGGATGGAGTGAGCAGTTCTTC. The variable domain in full, with the rest retrieved from reference TRBV14 and TRBJ2-1, is EAGVTQFPSHSVIEKGQTVTLRCDPISGHDNLYWYRRVMGKEIKFLLHFVKESKQDESGMPNNRFLAERTGGTYSTLKVQPAELEDSGVYFCASSRDRGWSEQFFGPGTRLTVL.

V usage is TRBV20-1 and J usage is TRBJ2-3, with D perhaps matching TRBD1 (6 bases). V shed 0 bases and J shed 8 bases, with 21 bases lying between them. In germline, CDR1 is DFQATT, CDR2 SNEGSKA (reference sequence). There are 16 residues in the CDR3. DNA of the CDR3: TGCAGTGCTAGAGATATCTCACGCCTAGCCAGGGGTACGCAGTATTTT. It yields the protein CSARDISRLARGTQYF.

The chain is built from TRBV4-1 and TRBJ2-3; 14 bases are a match to TRBD2. V lost 4 bases, J lost 5 bases, and 11 bases stayed unmatched. Germline CDR1 MGHRA, CDR2 YSYEKL. There are 18 residues in the CDR3. DNA for the CDR3: TGCGCCAGCAGCCGGATGCCGGGACTAGCGGGAGAGGGAGATACGCAGTATTTT. Amino acid sequence: CASSRMPGLAGEGDTQYF.

In this sample, this clonotype turned up a few times. The chain has TRBV7-6 and TRBJ2-2, with D possibly TRBD2 on 5 matching bases. The V end was cut by 5 bases, the J end by 4 bases, with 17 bases between. This CDR3 is built from 16 residues. Germline V gene data show CDR1 as SGHVS and CDR2 as FNYEAQ. CDR3 sequence (DNA): TGTGCCAGCAGCACCCCAGCGGACGGAGCCACCGGGGAGCTGTTTTTT. Its translation: CASSTPADGATGELFF.

There are a few counts of this clonotype. The V call is TRBV25-1, the J call TRBJ1-2; 8 nucleotides match TRBD1. Losses at the gene ends were 1 base for V and 8 bases for J; bases not matched to a gene: 9. CDR3 length: 15 residues. Germline CDR1 is MGHDK and CDR2 is SYGVNS. The CDR3 DNA sequence: TGTGCCAGCAGTGAATTGGGCAGGGGGCGGGAAGGCTACACCTTC. It translates to CASSELGRGREGYTF.

This clonotype was observed at least ten times. The rearrangement links TRBV12-3 or TRBV12-4 to TRBJ1-1; D is unresolved. The CDR3 has 15 amino acids. The V and J ends lost 2 bases and 1 base respectively, with 11 bases between them. This CDR3 reads CASSLWQVRNTEAFF. For the CDR3, the DNA is TGTGCCAGCAGTTTATGGCAGGTCCGGAACACTGAAGCTTTCTTT.

V is TRBV5-1 and J is TRBJ1-2, with D perhaps matching TRBD1 (6 bases). The CDR3 extends over 14 amino acids. Germline CDR1 SGHRS, CDR2 YFSETQ. V was clipped by 6 bases and J by 6 bases, with 18 bases between them. This CDR3 is CASNSGAGVNGYTF. The CDR3 region has the DNA TGCGCCAGCAATTCGGGGGCAGGGGTCAATGGCTACACCTTC.

The chain employs TRBV12-3 or TRBV12-4 and TRBJ2-1; no reliable D call. The CDR3 contains 13 residues. Trimming removed 3 bases from V and 7 bases from J, with 10 bases in between. CDR3 sequence: CASSFGSPNEQFF. The CDR3 DNA is TGTGCCAGCAGTTTTGGGTCCCCAAATGAGCAGTTCTTC.

The table lists this clonotype with a few counts. The rearrangement joins TRBV27 to TRBJ2-7; 9 bases fit TRBD1. This CDR3 is 14 amino acids long. The ends lost 4 bases at V and 3 bases at J; junction bases unmatched: 4. CDR1 is MNHEY and CDR2 is SMNVEV in the germline V gene (reference sequence). The CDR3 reads CASSYQDRGYEQYF. In DNA, the CDR3 is TGTGCCAGCAGTTACCAGGACAGGGGCTACGAGCAGTACTTC.

This clonotype has only a few counts. The rearrangement links TRBV15 to TRBJ2-7; perhaps TRBD2 as D (7 bases). The CDR3 has 15 residues. Germline V CDR1 and CDR2: LNHNV, YYDKDF (reference sequence). Deletions cut 0 bases from V and 3 bases from J, with 12 bases between. CDR3 sequence (DNA): TGTGCCACCAGCAGAGATAAGGGGGGGGGCTACGAGCAGTACTTC. Translation gives CATSRDKGGGYEQYF. Supplemented by reference TRBV15 and TRBJ2-7, the full variable domain reads DAMVIQNPRYQVTQFGKPVTLSCSQTLNHNVMYWYQQKSSQAPKLLFHYYDKDFNNEADTPDNFQSRRPNTSFCFLDIRSPGLGDTAMYLCATSRDKGGGYEQYFGPGTRLTVT.

A few counts support this clonotype. The rearrangement joins TRBV14 to TRBJ1-4; D is uncertain. CDR1 is SGHDN, CDR2 FVKESK, per germline. Trimming took off 3 bases at V and 7 bases at J, with 12 bases between the two ends. The length of the CDR3 is 14 residues. The chain's CDR3 is CASSQVGAPEKLFF. The CDR3 DNA follows: TGTGCCAGCAGCCAGGTGGGCGCTCCTGAAAAACTGTTTTTT.

The chain has TRBV15 and TRBJ1-5, with D uncertain. The germline gives CDR1 LNHNV, CDR2 YYDKDF (reference sequence). This CDR3 spans 16 amino acids. V lost 3 bases to trimming and J lost 1 base, with 13 bases between them. The CDR3 region has the DNA TGTGCCACCAGCAGTTTCAACGGATTGAGCAATCAGCCCCAGCATTTT. Its protein product is CATSSFNGLSNQPQHF.